A selection of T cell receptor beta chains follows, all from one sample in a study of cytomegalovirus exposure and HLA in healthy donors. Method: immunoSEQ multiplex PCR; TCRdb's copy keeps in-frame clones and lacks some. This sample has about 59,000 clones, with 70% to 75% found just once. The sequenced sample was PBMCs. The origin of the receptors is a man between 25 and 39 years old in good health and CMV-seropositive. CDR3s include the opening cysteine and the closing phenylalanine or tryptophan. D genes are given only for firm matches. Clone size is stated in some rows and not others, as once, few, many or a class when expanded.

D gene	V gene	CDR3 length	clone size	J gene	CDR3 DNA	CDR3 protein
.	TRBV30	19	.	TRBJ2-2	TGTGCCTGGAGCCGAAAGTCGGGTGTCGGGGGAGCGGACACCGGGGAGCTGTTTTTT	CAWSRKSGVGGADTGELFF
TRBD1	TRBV11-2	14	once	TRBJ1-2	TGTGCCAGCAGCTTAGGTTCAGGGGGCGATGGCTACACCTTC	CASSLGSGGDGYTF
TRBD1	TRBV7-2	14	.	TRBJ1-5	TGTGCCAGCAGCTGGGACAGGGGAAGTCAGCCCCAGCATTTT	CASSWDRGSQPQHF
.	TRBV7-2	13	.	TRBJ1-5	TGTGCCAGCAGCTTAGCCCTCGGTCAGCCCCAGCATTTT	CASSLALGQPQHF
.	TRBV9	16	.	TRBJ2-7	TGTGCCAGCAGCCCCTCGGTAAGGACACCTATTTACGAGCAGTACTTC	CASSPSVRTPIYEQYF
TRBD1	TRBV10-3	15	.	TRBJ1-2	TGTGCCACCCGGGGCCAGGGGGAAGGGTTTTATGGCTACACCTTC	CATRGQGEGFYGYTF
TRBD1	TRBV29-1	12	once	TRBJ1-2	TGCAGCGTTGTAGGGACAGGGCATGGCTACACCTTC	CSVVGTGHGYTF
TRBD1	TRBV29-1	15	few	TRBJ1-2	TGCAGCCTTGAAAGGACGGGACAGGGGGCATGGGGCTACACCTTC	CSLERTGQGAWGYTF
.	TRBV25-1	12	.	TRBJ2-1	TGTGCCAGCAGGACTGGGGCAAATGAGCAGTTCTTC	CASRTGANEQFF
.	TRBV30	13	.	TRBJ1-6	TGTGCCTGGAGTGTACGGGGGAATTCACCCCTCCACTTT	CAWSVRGNSPLHF
TRBD1	TRBV9	13	.	TRBJ1-4	TGTGCCAGTAACCGGGACAGTAATGAAAAACTGTTTTTT	CASNRDSNEKLFF
TRBD2	TRBV6-6	14	once	TRBJ2-3	TGTGCCAGCAATAAAGCGGGGGGGACAGATACGCAGTATTTT	CASNKAGGTDTQYF
TRBD1	TRBV5-8	14	.	TRBJ1-1	TGTGCCAGCAGGGGGACAGGGTTGAACACTGAAGCTTTCTTT	CASRGTGLNTEAFF
TRBD2	TRBV7-2	15	.	TRBJ2-7	TGTGCCAGCAGCTTAAAGAGCGGGGGTCGCCACGAGCAGTACTTC	CASSLKSGGRHEQYF
TRBD1	TRBV7-8	16	.	TRBJ1-2	TGTGCCAGCAGCTTAGCGAATAGGGGGCTGAGCTATGGCTACACCTTC	CASSLANRGLSYGYTF
TRBD2	TRBV6-5	14	.	TRBJ2-2	TGTGCCAGCAGTTACGGGGGGGGTAGTGGGGAGCTGTTTTTT	CASSYGGGSGELFF
.	TRBV4-1	15	.	TRBJ1-5	TGCGCCAGCAACGTAGCAGGGAAAGGCGATCAGCCCCAGCATTTT	CASNVAGKGDQPQHF
.	TRBV9	18	.	TRBJ1-1	TGTGCCAGCAGCGTCCTATATGATTTGACAGGCTGGAACACTGAAGCTTTCTTT	CASSVLYDLTGWNTEAFF